What follows are 18 T cell receptor beta chains derived from one specimen sequenced in a study of T cells in Graves' hyperthyroidism and ophthalmopathy. Amplification targeted TCR beta CDR3 regions from RNA transcripts. The HTBI primer set served for first-round RT-PCR of the TCR CDR3. Each CDR3 protein is one row after TCRdb ran MiXCR on the multiplex PCR reads. The sample lists 560,000 or so distinct CDR3 sequences, 15% to 20% seen once, with approximately 48% in the top ten. What was sequenced was blood. The receptors stem from a man between 35 and 55 years old with Graves' ophthalmopathy.

The J gene is TRBJ2-2, the V gene TRBV5-1; TRBD1 might be the D (5 bases). Trimming left V 2 bases short and J 5 bases short, with 7 bases between. The CDR3 sequence is 13 residues long. Germline CDR1 SGHRS, CDR2 YFSETQ. CDR3: CASSFGQTGELFF. The CDR3 DNA sequence: TGCGCCAGCAGCTTTGGACAAACCGGGGAGCTGTTTTTT.

This clonotype has only a few counts. The rearrangement joins TRBV27 to TRBJ1-4; perhaps TRBD1 as D (5 bases). The CDR3 loop spans 15 amino acids. The ends were cut back, 4 bases at V and 7 bases at J, with 16 bases in the middle. Looked up from germline, CDR1 is MNHEY and CDR2 is SMNVEV (reference sequence). The CDR3: CASSYTPGPPEKLFF. CDR3 bases: TGTGCCAGCAGTTACACACCGGGGCCTCCTGAAAAACTGTTTTTT.

The chain couples TRBV27 to TRBJ1-4, with 12 bases that match TRBD1. Trimming removed 4 bases from V and 9 bases from J; junction bases left unmatched: 6. From germline, CDR1 is MNHEY and CDR2 SMNVEV (reference sequence). The CDR3 consists of 15 residues. CDR3 loop: CASSSFGTGGKKLFF. In nucleotides, the CDR3 is TGTGCCAGCAGTTCCTTCGGGACAGGGGGCAAAAAACTGTTTTTT. The whole variable domain, remainder taken from reference TRBV27 and TRBJ1-4, is EAQVTQNPRYLITVTGKKLTVTCSQNMNHEYMSWYRQDPGLGLRQIYYSMNVEVTDKGDVPEGYKVSRKEKRNFPLILESPSPNQTSLYFCASSSFGTGGKKLFFGSGTQLSVL.

This clonotype occurred many times. CDR3 in amino acids: CAWSLGGLETQYF. The CDR3 DNA follows: TGTGCCTGGAGTCTAGGGGGCTTAGAGACCCAGTACTTC. The V gene is TRBV30, the J gene TRBJ2-5; 7 nucleotides line up with TRBD1. J gave up 4 bases and V 2 bases, and 4 bases lay outside the gene matches. CDR3 size: 13 residues. Germline V gene sequence: CDR1 GTSNPN, CDR2 SVGIG (reference sequence).

This clonotype has only a few counts. V usage is TRBV10-1 and J usage is TRBJ2-3; 10 positions agree with TRBD2. This CDR3 is 16 amino acids long. Germline V gene lookup returns CDR1 WNHNN and CDR2 SYGVQD (reference sequence). Trimming cost V 8 bases and J 3 bases; bases outside gene matches: 11. The CDR3 sequence: CASPRRTSGSTDTQYF. CDR3 sequence (DNA): TGCGCCAGCCCTAGACGGACTAGCGGTTCTACAGATACGCAGTATTTT.

This clonotype was detected ten times or more. This sequence joins TRBV11-2 and TRBJ2-3; D ambiguous. Germline CDR1 reads SGHAT; CDR2 reads FQNNGV. Trimming cost V 0 bases and J 4 bases, with 5 bases left between them. The CDR3 length is 13 residues. The CDR3 sequence is CASSLDPSDTQYF. Here the CDR3 DNA reads TGTGCCAGCAGCTTAGACCCCTCAGATACGCAGTATTTT. The variable domain in full, completed from reference TRBV11-2 and TRBJ2-3, reads EAGVAQSPRYKIIEKRQSVAFWCNPISGHATLYWYQQILGQGPKLLIQFQNNGVVDDSQLPKDRFSAERLKGVDSTLKIQPAKLEDSAVYLCASSLDPSDTQYFGPGTRLTVL.

The sample holds a few counts of this clonotype. The chain employs TRBV11-2 and TRBJ1-1; D is uncertain. Germline values: CDR1 SGHAT, CDR2 FQNNGV. CDR3 length: 13 residues. V was cut by 1 base and J by 4 bases, with 7 bases left in between. CDR3 loop: CASSLVVTTEAFF. In nucleotides, the CDR3 is TGTGCCAGCAGCTTAGTGGTGACCACTGAAGCTTTCTTT. Full variable domain (outside the CDR3, taken from reference TRBV11-2 and TRBJ1-1): EAGVAQSPRYKIIEKRQSVAFWCNPISGHATLYWYQQILGQGPKLLIQFQNNGVVDDSQLPKDRFSAERLKGVDSTLKIQPAKLEDSAVYLCASSLVVTTEAFFGQGTRLTVV.

Many counts were recorded for this clonotype. The gene calls are TRBV18 and TRBJ1-2, with 8 positions matching TRBD1. The CDR3 consists of 15 residues. The V gene end was trimmed by 4 bases and the J gene end by 0 bases; junction bases not matched to a gene: 4. Germline lookup yields CDR1 KGHSH and CDR2 LQKENI. The CDR3 region has the DNA TGTGCCAGCTCACTTGGACAGGGAACTAACTATGGCTACACCTTC. Translation gives CASSLGQGTNYGYTF.

The chain couples TRBV10-1 to TRBJ2-3, with unresolved D. V dropped 0 bases and J dropped 4 bases, with 5 bases sitting between them. The CDR3 is made up of 13 amino acids. Germline loops: CDR1 WNHNN, CDR2 SYGVQD (reference sequence). DNA of the CDR3: TGCGCCAGCAGTGAGTCTAAGGCAGATACGCAGTATTTT. Translating it yields CASSESKADTQYF.

This clonotype showed up many times. This chain links TRBV30 with TRBJ2-3; D could derive from TRBD1 or TRBD2 (5 bases each). Per germline, CDR1 GTSNPN and CDR2 SVGIG (reference sequence). V lost 2 bases and J lost 2, with 8 bases in between. This CDR3 region has 13 residues. In DNA form, the CDR3 reads TGTGCCTGGAGTCGAGGGGCCACAGATACGCAGTATTTT. Translated: CAWSRGATDTQYF.

This clonotype was counted between two and nine times. CDR3 bases: TGTGCCACCGGGGGCACGGCAGGTGAGCAGTTCTTC. Amino acid sequence: CATGGTAGEQFF. The rearrangement uses TRBV24-1 and TRBJ2-1; a possible D gene is TRBD1 (6 bases). Trimming stripped 9 bases from V and 9 bases from J, with 14 bases between. Germline CDR1 and CDR2: KGHDR and SFDVKD. The CDR3 spans 12 residues.

The chain links TRBV19 to TRBJ1-1; D call uncertain. The CDR3 covers 13 residues. Per the germline V gene, CDR1 is LNHDA and CDR2 is SQIVND (reference sequence). V dropped 6 bases and J dropped 5 bases, with 13 bases sitting between them. CDR3 region: CASSQFRGTEAFF. The CDR3 nucleotides read TGTGCCAGTAGCCAGTTCCGTGGTACTGAAGCTTTCTTT.

This clonotype was found a few times. This rearrangement joins TRBV11-2 to TRBJ2-3, with a weak D call TRBD2 (7 bases). Trimming stripped 7 bases from V and 4 bases from J, with 18 bases between. This CDR3 is 15 amino acids long. Per germline, CDR1 SGHAT and CDR2 FQNNGV. The CDR3 is CASNLGGGPADTQYF. The CDR3 region has the DNA TGTGCCAGCAACTTGGGGGGGGGGCCGGCAGATACGCAGTATTTT.

The chain carries TRBV7-9 and TRBJ1-3; D might be TRBD1 (5 bases). The V gene lost 11 bases and the J gene lost 4 bases, with 15 bases spanning the gap. The CDR3 length is 13 residues. Per the germline V gene, CDR1 is SEHNR and CDR2 is FQNEAQ (reference sequence). The CDR3 is CAGSGFGGNTIYF. CDR3 DNA: TGTGCCGGTTCAGGGTTCGGCGGAAACACCATATATTTT.

As DNA, the CDR3 is TGCAGCGTCCAACGCGGGAACAATGAGCAGTTCTTC. Protein product: CSVQRGNNEQFF. The chain recombines TRBV29-1 with TRBJ2-1; TRBD2 might be the D (6 bases). The CDR3 totals 12 residues. Deletions cut 6 bases from V and 5 bases from J, with 11 bases between. Germline-derived CDR1 and CDR2 are SQVTM and ANQGSEA.

The chain couples TRBV7-9 to TRBJ1-4; D gene uncertain. The V gene's germline CDR1 is SEHNR and CDR2 FQNEAQ (reference sequence). The V gene lost 1 base and the J gene lost 8 bases, with 5 bases spanning the gap. There are 12 residues in the CDR3. The CDR3 bases are TGTGCCAGCAGCTTAGGTTACGAAAAACTGTTTTTT. Its protein product is CASSLGYEKLFF.

This clonotype was found a few times. This chain joins TRBV27 and TRBJ2-7, with TRBD2 identical over 11 bases. Germline V gives CDR1 MNHEY, CDR2 SMNVEV (reference sequence). This CDR3 has 15 amino acids. V was clipped by 7 bases and J by 7 bases; unmatched bases: 12. The CDR3 region is CASTPLGTSGLEQYF. In nucleotides, the CDR3 is TGTGCCAGCACCCCGCTCGGGACTAGCGGCCTGGAGCAGTACTTC.

This clonotype was observed a few times. The CDR3 loop is CAWSAISGNTIYF. The CDR3 DNA sequence: TGTGCCTGGTCGGCCATCTCTGGAAACACCATATATTTT. The V call is TRBV30, the J call TRBJ1-3; no firm D call. V lost 5 bases and J 0 bases, leaving 8 bases between the germline ends. Germline V gene sequence: CDR1 GTSNPN, CDR2 SVGIG (reference sequence). The CDR3 consists of 13 residues.